What follows are 32 T cell receptor beta chains derived from one specimen sequenced in a study of PD-1 blockade in mismatch repair-deficient tumors. Profiled with immunoSEQ multiplex PCR; TCRdb holds only in-frame clones, not every one. This repertoire shows under 40,000 clones, 75% to 90% found once; its top ten account for under 1.2%. The source material was PBMCs, sampled about 38 weeks after starting pembrolizumab. These receptors were obtained from an adult with mismatch repair-deficient cancer.

This rearrangement joins TRBV25-1 to TRBJ2-5; D gene uncertain. The CDR3 extends over 14 amino acids. The germline gives CDR1 MGHDK, CDR2 SYGVNS. V lost 1 base, J lost 2 bases, and 8 bases lay in between. The CDR3 coding sequence is TGTGCCAGCAGTGAATGGCTCAAGCAAGAGACCCAGTACTTC. It yields the protein CASSEWLKQETQYF.

The chain links TRBV7-2 to TRBJ1-5, with TRBD1 matching 7 bases. The CDR3 consists of 18 residues. The junction had 10 bases not matched to a gene; V was cut back by 2 bases and J by 0 bases. Germline loops: CDR1 SGHTA, CDR2 FQGNSA. CDR3 in amino acids: CASSLRTGRSYSNQPQHF. The CDR3 coding sequence is TGTGCCAGCAGCTTACGGACAGGCAGAAGTTATAGCAATCAGCCCCAGCATTTT. Variable domain in full (rest from reference TRBV7-2 and TRBJ1-5): GAGVSQSPSNKVTEKGKDVELRCDPISGHTALYWYRQSLGQGLEFLIYFQGNSAPDKSGLPSDRFSAERTGGSVSTLTIQRTQQEDSAVYLCASSLRTGRSYSNQPQHFGDGTRLSIL.

J is TRBJ1-1 and V is TRBV7-8, with a weak D call TRBD1 (5 bases). The CDR3 totals 14 residues. CDR1 is SGHVS, CDR2 FQNEAQ, per germline. Trimming took off 5 bases at V and 3 bases at J, with 13 bases between the two ends. The CDR3 nucleotides read TGTGCCAGCAGCCTTGAAGCAGGGTACACTGAAGCTTTCTTT. It is translated as CASSLEAGYTEAFF.

The chain uses TRBV27 and TRBJ2-1, with D hard to call. The CDR3 extends over 13 amino acids. CDR1 is MNHEY and CDR2 is SMNVEV in the germline V gene (reference sequence). V shed 2 bases and J shed 4 bases, with 6 bases lying between them. The CDR3 sequence: CASSLTGYNEQFF. The CDR3 DNA reads as TGTGCCAGCAGTTTAACGGGTTACAATGAGCAGTTCTTC.

The chain recombines TRBV27 with TRBJ1-4; 8 nucleotides match TRBD1. The germline CDR1 and CDR2 sequences are MNHEY and SMNVEV (reference sequence). The ends lost 2 bases at V and 10 bases at J; junction bases unmatched: 3. The CDR3 runs to 13 residues. The CDR3 protein is CASSLAGGGKLFF. The CDR3 coding sequence is TGTGCCAGCAGTTTAGCAGGGGGCGGAAAACTGTTTTTT.

The chain recombines TRBV5-1 with TRBJ2-2; 12 positions agree with TRBD2. Germline CDR1 is SGHRS and CDR2 is YFSETQ. V lost 2 bases and J lost 4; bases outside the gene matches: 0. The CDR3 contains 15 residues. In nucleotides, the CDR3 is TGCGCCAGCAGCTTACTAGCGGGAGGCACCGGGGAGCTGTTTTTT. Translating it yields CASSLLAGGTGELFF. Together with reference TRBV5-1 and TRBJ2-2, the CDR3 gives the full variable domain: KAGVTQTPRYLIKTRGQQVTLSCSPISGHRSVSWYQQTPGQGLQFLFEYFSETQRNKGNFPGRFSGRQFSNSRSEMNVSTLELGDSALYLCASSLLAGGTGELFFGEGSRLTVL.

This chain joins TRBV5-1 and TRBJ2-7; D possibly corresponds to TRBD2 (5 bases). The V end lost 0 bases, the J end lost 2 bases, and 9 bases lay between the germline ends. CDR3 size: 14 residues. Germline V CDR1 and CDR2: SGHRS, YFSETQ. CDR3 bases: TGCGCCAGCAGCTTGGGAGGGAACCCCTACGAGCAGTACTTC. Protein sequence: CASSLGGNPYEQYF.

This clone was detected once. The chain recombines TRBV18 with TRBJ1-1; D is uncertain. Germline CDR1 is KGHSH and CDR2 is LQKENI. With 3 bases removed from V and 4 bases from J, the gap between germline ends came to 9 bases. This CDR3 has 13 amino acids. The CDR3 reads CASSPSPSTEAFF. DNA of the CDR3: TGTGCCAGCTCACCCTCCCCGAGCACTGAAGCTTTCTTT.

V is TRBV29-1 and J is TRBJ2-3; 11 positions match TRBD2. CDR3 length: 15 residues. V dropped 7 bases and J dropped 5; count of bases not matched to a gene: 11. Germline loops: CDR1 SQVTM, CDR2 ANQGSEA. In nucleotides, the CDR3 is TGCAGCGCAAGACGGACTAGCGGGCAGGGAGATACGCAGTATTTT. This translates into CSARRTSGQGDTQYF.

The V and J genes are TRBV9 and TRBJ2-5, with 14 positions matching TRBD2. The length of the CDR3 is 19 residues. CDR1 and CDR2 from the germline V gene are SGDLS and YYNGEE. The V gene end was trimmed by 4 bases and the J gene end by 4 bases; junction bases not matched to a gene: 15. The CDR3 protein is CASSPRPGLAGVELETQYF. The DNA for the CDR3 is TGTGCCAGCAGCCCTCGGCCGGGACTAGCGGGAGTTGAGTTAGAGACCCAGTACTTC.

The rearrangement joins TRBV28 to TRBJ1-3; 9 nucleotides line up with TRBD1. The ends lost 7 bases at V and 4 bases at J; junction bases unmatched: 11. The CDR3 covers 16 residues. Germline CDR1 reads MDHEN; CDR2 reads SYDVKM. CDR3 in amino acids: CASNPTLGQGGNTIYF. In DNA form, the CDR3 reads TGTGCCAGCAACCCAACTTTAGGACAGGGGGGAAACACCATATATTTT.

This chain links TRBV12-5 with TRBJ2-3; TRBD2 is a possible D gene (5 bases). This CDR3 region has 12 residues. Germline-derived CDR1 and CDR2 are LGHNT and FRNRAP. V was pared by 8 bases and J by 2 bases, with 8 bases between. The CDR3 protein is CASSGYTDTQYF. As DNA, the CDR3 is TGTGCTAGTTCGGGGTACACAGATACGCAGTATTTT.

The chain joins TRBV19 to TRBJ1-2; 8 nucleotides match TRBD1. The J segment lost 6 bases and the V segment lost 3 bases, leaving 6 bases of the junction unmatched. CDR3 length: 14 residues. Germline V gene sequence: CDR1 LNHDA, CDR2 SQIVND (reference sequence). The chain's CDR3 is CASSITGGMNGYTF. The CDR3 region has the DNA TGTGCCAGTAGTATTACAGGGGGAATGAATGGCTACACCTTC.

This chain joins TRBV14 and TRBJ2-2; maybe TRBD1 (5 bases). The CDR3 has 15 amino acids. From germline, CDR1 is SGHDN and CDR2 FVKESK. Between the trimmed V and J ends, which lost 2 bases and 3 bases, there was a span of 10 bases. For the CDR3, the DNA is TGTGCCAGCAGCCAAAGGATAGGGGACACCGGGGAGCTGTTTTTT. Amino acids: CASSQRIGDTGELFF.

This clone appeared a few times. The chain uses TRBV5-1 and TRBJ2-7; 10 positions agree with TRBD2. Germline V gene lookup returns CDR1 SGHRS and CDR2 YFSETQ. V shed 4 bases and J 2 bases; nucleotides not matched to a gene: 15. This CDR3 contains 18 residues. DNA of the CDR3: TGCGCCAGCAGCGACTTATCCACGACTAGCGGGCCGACCTACGAGCAGTACTTC. It translates to CASSDLSTTSGPTYEQYF.

The chain is built from TRBV19 and TRBJ2-4; 7 bases are shared with TRBD2. The CDR3 runs to 16 residues. With 6 bases clipped from V and 2 bases from J, the junction kept 10 bases outside the gene matches. The germline V gene encodes CDR1 LNHDA and CDR2 SQIVND (reference sequence). In nucleotides, the CDR3 is TGTGCCAGTAGCAAAGCCAGGGAGGGCACCAAAAACATTCAGTACTTC. Encoded protein: CASSKAREGTKNIQYF.

The genes are TRBV7-9 and TRBJ2-2; D is possibly TRBD1 (5 bases). Trimming pared 0 bases from V and 2 bases from J, leaving 10 bases between. Per germline, CDR1 SEHNR and CDR2 FQNEAQ (reference sequence). This CDR3 comprises 16 residues. CDR3 DNA: TGTGCCAGCAGCTTAGCGGCCAGGGTCAACACCGGGGAGCTGTTTTTT. Translated: CASSLAARVNTGELFF.

A remark on this clone: The junction and the germline gene differ at one end; a read error may be behind it. The chain combines TRBV7-2 with TRBJ2-7; 9 bases align to TRBD1. Germline CDR1 reads SGHTA; CDR2 reads FQGNSA. The CDR3 loop spans 12 amino acids. CDR3 in amino acids: CASSTRTGEGDF. CDR3 in DNA: TGTGCCAGCAGCACCCGGACAGGGGAGGGCGACTTC.

The chain recombines TRBV9 with TRBJ2-1; 11 nucleotides match TRBD2. This CDR3 is built from 15 residues. The ends lost 4 bases at V and 6 bases at J; junction bases unmatched: 6. Germline CDR1 and CDR2: SGDLS and YYNGEE. CDR3 bases: TGTGCCAGCAGCCCTCGGACTAGCGGGTTCAATGAGCAGTTCTTC. It translates to CASSPRTSGFNEQFF.

The V gene is TRBV5-1, the J gene TRBJ2-3; TRBD2 matches at 7 bases. Germline loops: CDR1 SGHRS, CDR2 YFSETQ. The CDR3 has 18 residues. V lost 4 bases, J lost 7 bases, and 21 bases stayed unmatched. In DNA, the CDR3 is TGCGCCAGCAGCGGCCCGACTGAAGGAGCGGGATTTTTGTATACGCAGTATTTT. This gives the protein CASSGPTEGAGFLYTQYF. Filled out from reference TRBV5-1 and TRBJ2-3, the complete variable domain reads KAGVTQTPRYLIKTRGQQVTLSCSPISGHRSVSWYQQTPGQGLQFLFEYFSETQRNKGNFPGRFSGRQFSNSRSEMNVSTLELGDSALYLCASSGPTEGAGFLYTQYFGPGTRLTVL.

The chain uses TRBV5-4 and TRBJ2-7; TRBD1 agrees at 8 bases. Trimming at V came to 1 base and at J to 6 bases, leaving 0 bases not matched to a gene. This CDR3 spans 12 amino acids. Germline loops: CDR1 SGHNT, CDR2 YYREEE (reference sequence). In nucleotides, the CDR3 is TGTGCCAGCAGCTTGACAGGGGGCGAGCAGTACTTC. Its protein is CASSLTGGEQYF.

The chain has TRBV6-1 and TRBJ2-7; 7 bases align to TRBD1. J gave up 3 bases and V 7 bases, and 12 bases lay outside the gene matches. Germline V lookup: CDR1 MNHNS, CDR2 SASEGT. The CDR3 is made up of 15 amino acids. CDR3 sequence: CASIRTGTAYYEQYF. The DNA for the CDR3 is TGTGCCAGCATCCGAACCGGGACAGCCTACTACGAGCAGTACTTC.

This clone was seen once. J is TRBJ2-3 and V is TRBV11-3; 8 bases are shared with TRBD1. CDR3 size: 14 residues. Germline CDR1 is SGHNT and CDR2 is YENEEA. The ends lost 5 bases at V and 3 bases at J; junction bases unmatched: 4. The CDR3 is CASSLGQGTDTQYF. CDR3 in DNA: TGTGCCAGCAGCCTTGGACAGGGTACAGATACGCAGTATTTT.

The chain employs TRBV5-1 and TRBJ2-3, with D possibly TRBD2 on 6 matching bases. The CDR3 sequence is 15 residues long. Between the trimmed V and J ends, which lost 7 bases and 0 bases, there was a span of 15 bases. Germline CDR1 and CDR2: SGHRS and YFSETQ. CDR3 amino acids: CASGRVGGSTDTQYF. The CDR3 DNA sequence: TGCGCCAGCGGACGTGTCGGGGGTAGCACAGATACGCAGTATTTT.

With regard to this clone: At one boundary the junction diverges from the germline segment, which might be a read error. V gene TRBV14 combines with J gene TRBJ1-1, with D possibly TRBD1 on 5 matching bases. The CDR3 has 17 amino acids. Germline V gene sequence: CDR1 SGHDN, CDR2 FVKESK. CDR3 nucleotides: TGTGCCAGCAACCAAGATGGAGGGGCAGGGAAGAACACTGAAGCTTTCTTT. Translated, it gives CASNQDGGAGKNTEAFF.

This sequence joins TRBV30 and TRBJ2-5, with D possibly matching TRBD2 (5 bases). V dropped 2 bases and J dropped 4 bases, with 11 bases sitting between them. The germline gives CDR1 GTSNPN, CDR2 SVGIG (reference sequence). The CDR3 extends over 13 amino acids. CDR3 DNA: TGTGCCTGGAGTTATGGGAGAAGAGAGACCCAGTACTTC. Translated: CAWSYGRRETQYF.

The chain employs TRBV7-7 and TRBJ2-1; 7 nucleotides agree with TRBD2. J gave up 3 bases and V 4 bases, and 6 bases lay outside the gene matches. The length of the CDR3 is 15 residues. In germline, CDR1 is SSHAT, CDR2 FNYEAQ (reference sequence). For the CDR3, the DNA is TGTGCCAGCAGCTCCATAGCTAGCGGCTACAATGAGCAGTTCTTC. Residues: CASSSIASGYNEQFF. Full variable domain (outside the CDR3, taken from reference TRBV7-7 and TRBJ2-1): GAGVSQSPRYKVTKRGQDVTLRCDPISSHATLYWYQQALGQGPEFLTYFNYEAQPDKSGLPSDRFSAERPEGSISTLTIQRTEQRDSAMYRCASSSIASGYNEQFFGPGTRLTVL.

This chain joins TRBV6-1 and TRBJ2-2; D gene ambiguous. CDR3 length: 14 amino acids. Germline loops: CDR1 MNHNS, CDR2 SASEGT. V was shortened by 6 bases and J by 5 bases, with 13 bases between the two germline ends. The CDR3 DNA sequence: TGTGCCAGCAGAGGCGGTACCGGAACCGGGGAGCTGTTTTTT. This codes for CASRGGTGTGELFF.

The chain is built from TRBV18 and TRBJ1-2; tentatively, D is TRBD1 (5 bases). Germline CDR1 is KGHSH and CDR2 is LQKENI. The V end lost 0 bases, the J end lost 0 bases, and 8 bases lay between the germline ends. CDR3 length: 15 amino acids. CDR3 sequence: CASSPPTEANYGYTF. Here the CDR3 DNA reads TGTGCCAGCTCACCACCGACAGAAGCTAACTATGGCTACACCTTC.

This chain uses TRBV7-6 with TRBJ1-1, with D tentatively TRBD1 (5 bases). The CDR3 contains 14 residues. Deletions cut 0 bases from V and 3 bases from J, with 8 bases between. Looked up from germline, CDR1 is SGHVS and CDR2 is FNYEAQ. DNA of the CDR3: TGTGCCAGCAGCTTAGCGATCAGGGACACTGAAGCTTTCTTT. Its translation: CASSLAIRDTEAFF.

The CDR3 bases are TGTGCCAGCAGTTTGCCCCATACTCTCTCTGGAAACACCATATATTTT. The encoded protein is CASSLPHTLSGNTIYF. This chain connects TRBV28 to TRBJ1-3; D is uncertain. CDR1 and CDR2 (germline): MDHEN, SYDVKM. The length of the CDR3 is 16 residues. V gave up 3 bases and J gave up 0 bases, with 12 bases separating them.

The chain combines TRBV6-1 with TRBJ2-1; D not certain. The V end lost 0 bases, the J end lost 3 bases, and 9 bases lay between the germline ends. This CDR3 comprises 15 residues. Germline V lookup: CDR1 MNHNS, CDR2 SASEGT. The CDR3 region has the DNA TGTGCCAGCAGTGAAGCCGGTTTTCGCTACAATGAGCAGTTCTTC. Amino acids: CASSEAGFRYNEQFF.